This passage covers 3 T cell receptor beta chains from one sample sequenced in a study of T cell responses to AZD1222 COVID-19 vaccine. Using immunoSEQ multiplex PCR, the repertoire was profiled, and TCRdb retains in-frame clones only, with some absent. The table lists 110,000 to 150,000 clones, around 87% of them singletons, with more than 1.5% in the top ten. Source: peripheral blood, taken on day 0 of AZD1222 vaccination. The source is an adult in good health.

The chain recombines TRBV7-9 with TRBJ1-5; D is undetermined. In germline, CDR1 is SEHNR, CDR2 FQNEAQ (reference sequence). V lost 4 bases to trimming and J lost 0 bases, with 4 bases between them. This CDR3 is 13 amino acids long. For the CDR3, the DNA is TGTGCCAGCAGCTCCGATAGCAATCAGCCCCAGCATTTT. Translating it yields CASSSDSNQPQHF.

The chain joins TRBV4-1 to TRBJ1-5, with D tentatively TRBD1 (5 bases). The CDR3 covers 17 residues. Germline V gene data show CDR1 as MGHRA and CDR2 as YSYEKL. Trimming shortened V by 3 bases and J by 7 bases, and 22 bases separated the two germline ends. The CDR3 spells CASSQMALVRGGQPQHF. The CDR3 DNA reads TGCGCCAGCAGCCAGATGGCTTTGGTAAGGGGTGGCCAGCCCCAGCATTTT.

V and J are TRBV5-1 and TRBJ1-1; no clear D. Germline values: CDR1 SGHRS, CDR2 YFSETQ. There are 14 residues in the CDR3. Trimming took off 0 bases at V and 2 bases at J, with 8 bases between the two ends. CDR3 protein: CASSLGSANTEAFF. The CDR3, as DNA: TGCGCCAGCAGCTTGGGGTCGGCTAACACTGAAGCTTTCTTT. Complete variable domain (other parts from reference TRBV5-1 and TRBJ1-1): KAGVTQTPRYLIKTRGQQVTLSCSPISGHRSVSWYQQTPGQGLQFLFEYFSETQRNKGNFPGRFSGRQFSNSRSEMNVSTLELGDSALYLCASSLGSANTEAFFGQGTRLTVV.